This T cell receptor (beta chain) was observed in a study of blood T cell repertoires in COVID-19. The length of the CDR3 is 13 residues. The V and J ends lost 1 base and 4 bases respectively, with 7 bases between them. The germline V gene has CDR1 SNHLY and CDR2 FYNNEI. Sequencing was performed with immunoSEQ multiplex PCR; in TCRdb, only in-frame clones are kept and a portion is missing. The sample carries hundreds of thousands of clones, approximately 84% recorded once. The chain joins TRBV2 to TRBJ1-2; no firm D call. The clonotype comes from a man between 18 and 29 years old who had recovered from COVID-19. Sequenced sample: PBMCs or T cells enriched from blood (not recorded which). CDR3 in amino acids: CASSEETGYGYTF. Here the CDR3 DNA reads TGTGCCAGCAGTGAAGAAACGGGCTATGGCTACACCTTC.